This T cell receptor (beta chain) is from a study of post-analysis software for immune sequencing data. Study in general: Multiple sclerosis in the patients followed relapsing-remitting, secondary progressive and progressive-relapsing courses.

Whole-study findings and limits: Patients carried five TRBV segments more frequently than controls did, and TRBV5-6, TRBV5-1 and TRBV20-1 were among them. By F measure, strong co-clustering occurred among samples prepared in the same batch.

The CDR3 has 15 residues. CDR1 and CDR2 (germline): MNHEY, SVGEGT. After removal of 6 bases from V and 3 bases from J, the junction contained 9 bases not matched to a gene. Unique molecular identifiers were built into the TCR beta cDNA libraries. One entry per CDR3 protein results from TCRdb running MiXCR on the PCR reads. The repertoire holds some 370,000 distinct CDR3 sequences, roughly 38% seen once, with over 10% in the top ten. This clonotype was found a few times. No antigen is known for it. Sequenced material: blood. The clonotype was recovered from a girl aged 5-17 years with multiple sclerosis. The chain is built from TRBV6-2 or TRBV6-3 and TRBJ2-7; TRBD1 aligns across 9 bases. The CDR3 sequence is CASSPGTGIDYEQYF. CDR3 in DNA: TGTGCCAGCAGCCCCGGGACAGGGATTGACTACGAGCAGTACTTC.